The 5 T cell receptor beta chains listed next were all sequenced from one sample in a study of T cells in Graves' hyperthyroidism and ophthalmopathy (dated by TCRdb to about 2019). Libraries were built with multiplex PCR. This sample was sequenced with an Illumina HiSeq 2000. The TCR beta CDR3 regions were amplified from the RNA transcripts. For the first round of RT-PCR on the TCR CDR3, the HTBI primer set was used together with the Qiagen OneStep RT-PCR kit. TCRdb reran the public reads through fastp at Q25 and MiXCR, keeping productive beta chains. Here each entry gathers all rows of one CDR3 protein and keeps the most common genes and DNA. The sample table shows about 520,000 distinct CDR3 sequences, and around a quarter are seen once. In total, the top ten clones hold around 10% of the sample. Sequenced sample: blood. The receptors here all came from a woman aged 30 to 39 with Graves' ophthalmopathy.

The DNA of the CDR3 is TGTGCCAGCTCTCCGCGACCGGGACCTCAAGAGACCCAGTACTTC. Translating gives CASSPRPGPQETQYF. The chain combines TRBV18 with TRBJ2-5, with D perhaps given as TRBD1 or TRBD2 (5 bases each). This CDR3 is 15 amino acids long. Germline values: CDR1 KGHSH, CDR2 LQKENI. The V end lost 6 bases, the J end lost 2 bases, and 16 bases lay between the germline ends.

In this sample, this clonotype turned up many times. V gene TRBV7-8 combines with J gene TRBJ2-7; D uncertain. CDR3 length: 15 residues. Deletions cut 0 bases from V and 0 bases from J, with 9 bases between. Germline V CDR1 and CDR2: SGHVS, FQNEAQ. The CDR3 nucleotides read TGTGCCAGCAGCTTAGCGGGGTCTATCTCCTACGAGCAGTACTTC. It codes for CASSLAGSISYEQYF.

This clonotype was recorded a few times. V usage is TRBV7-3 and J usage is TRBJ2-7; D unclear. From germline, CDR1 is SGHTA and CDR2 FQGTGA. CDR3 size: 13 residues. Trimming cost V 3 bases and J 3 bases, with 9 bases left between them. In DNA form, the CDR3 reads TGTGCCAGCAGCTTGGTGAAGATCTACGAGCAGTACTTC. Translated, it gives CASSLVKIYEQYF.

The chain employs TRBV28 and TRBJ1-5, with D possibly TRBD1 on 6 matching bases. Germline V gene lookup returns CDR1 MDHEN and CDR2 SYDVKM. V was clipped by 1 base and J by 4 bases, with 11 bases between them. The CDR3 length is 15 residues. The CDR3 region is CASSLSGAGNQPQHF. The CDR3 DNA reads TGTGCCAGCAGTTTATCAGGGGCCGGGAATCAGCCCCAGCATTTT.

The V and J genes are TRBV9 and TRBJ1-2; 9 bases are a match to TRBD1. V lost 4 bases and J lost 4; bases outside the gene matches: 17. The germline CDR1 and CDR2 sequences are SGDLS and YYNGEE. The CDR3 has 18 residues. DNA for the CDR3: TGTGCCAGCAGCAGACGGACAGGGGACGTACAACTCCTCTATGGCTACACCTTC. Amino acids: CASSRRTGDVQLLYGYTF.